This record concerns one T cell receptor (beta chain) sequence. The data belong to a study of blood T cell repertoires in COVID-19. Study overall: The United States, Italy and Spain were the sources of the acute and convalescent COVID-19 samples. PBMCs, B-cell-depleted T cells, or T cells provided the cDNA or gDNA that made up the material.

Authors' methods: It was from reference gene primer amplification that nucleated cell counts were estimated. Libraries were prepared by immunoSEQ multiplex PCR; TCRdb keeps only in-frame clonotypes and omits some of them. The V and J calls and clone size come from that table; D and trimming were worked out from the DNA. The top ten hold around 6% of the sample, which has approximately 250,000 clones, 83% seen once. The CDR3 is 14 residues long. The germline V gene encodes CDR1 MNHEY and CDR2 SVGAGI. Trimming removed 6 bases from V and 9 bases from J, with 18 bases in between. The sample consisted of peripheral blood. The chain employs TRBV6-5 and TRBJ2-1; weak D call: TRBD2 (5 bases). The TCR comes from a human donor in a cohort sampled during active COVID-19. CDR3 in DNA: TGTGCCAGCAGCCCAAGCGGACCGAAGGGTGAGCAGTTCTTC. It is translated as CASSPSGPKGEQFF.